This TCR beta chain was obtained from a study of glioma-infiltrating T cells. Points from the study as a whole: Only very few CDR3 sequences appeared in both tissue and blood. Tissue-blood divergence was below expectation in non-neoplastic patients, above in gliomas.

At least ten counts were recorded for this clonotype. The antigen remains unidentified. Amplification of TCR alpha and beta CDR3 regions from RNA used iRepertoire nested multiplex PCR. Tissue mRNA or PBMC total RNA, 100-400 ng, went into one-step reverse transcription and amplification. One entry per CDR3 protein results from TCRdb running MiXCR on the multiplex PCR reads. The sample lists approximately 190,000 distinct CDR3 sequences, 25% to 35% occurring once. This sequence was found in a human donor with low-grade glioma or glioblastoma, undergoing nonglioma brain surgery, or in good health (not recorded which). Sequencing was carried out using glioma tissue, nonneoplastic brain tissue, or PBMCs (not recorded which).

CDR3 amino acids: CASSSGTRGGYTF. The CDR3 DNA reads TGTGCCAGCAGTTCGGGAACAAGGGGCGGCTACACCTTC. The chain links TRBV28 to TRBJ1-2, with D possibly being TRBD1 (5 bases). Germline CDR1 is MDHEN and CDR2 is SYDVKM. V gave up 4 bases and J gave up 8 bases, with 14 bases separating them. The CDR3 runs to 13 residues.